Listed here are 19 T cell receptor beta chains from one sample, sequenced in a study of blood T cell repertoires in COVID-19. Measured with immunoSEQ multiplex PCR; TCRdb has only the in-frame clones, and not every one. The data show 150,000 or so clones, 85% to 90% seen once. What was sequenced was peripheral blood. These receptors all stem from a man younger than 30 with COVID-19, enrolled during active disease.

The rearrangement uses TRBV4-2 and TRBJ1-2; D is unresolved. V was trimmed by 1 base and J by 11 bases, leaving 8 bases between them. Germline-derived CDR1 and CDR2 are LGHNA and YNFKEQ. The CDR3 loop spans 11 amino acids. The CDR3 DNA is TGTGCCAGCAGCCAAGGGAGGGAGTACACCTTC. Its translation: CASSQGREYTF.

CDR3: CSVEDRGSRETQYF. CDR3 coding DNA: TGCAGCGTTGAAGATAGGGGGAGTAGGGAGACCCAGTACTTC. This chain links TRBV29-1 with TRBJ2-5, with D possibly being TRBD1 (6 bases). The germline CDR1 and CDR2 sequences are SQVTM and ANQGSEA. This CDR3 has 14 residues. With 0 bases removed from V and 5 bases from J, the gap between germline ends came to 13 bases.

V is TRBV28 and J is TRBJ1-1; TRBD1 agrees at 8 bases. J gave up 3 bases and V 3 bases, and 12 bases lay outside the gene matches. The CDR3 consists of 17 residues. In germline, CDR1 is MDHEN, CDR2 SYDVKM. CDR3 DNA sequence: TGTGCCAGCAGTTTCTTAGGACAGGGTTCATACGACACTGAAGCTTTCTTT. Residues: CASSFLGQGSYDTEAFF.

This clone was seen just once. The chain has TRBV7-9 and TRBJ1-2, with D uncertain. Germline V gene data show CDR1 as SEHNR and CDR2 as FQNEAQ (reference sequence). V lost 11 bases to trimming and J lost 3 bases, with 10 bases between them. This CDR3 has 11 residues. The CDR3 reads CAGSGDYGYTF. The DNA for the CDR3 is TGTGCCGGGTCCGGGGACTATGGCTACACCTTC.

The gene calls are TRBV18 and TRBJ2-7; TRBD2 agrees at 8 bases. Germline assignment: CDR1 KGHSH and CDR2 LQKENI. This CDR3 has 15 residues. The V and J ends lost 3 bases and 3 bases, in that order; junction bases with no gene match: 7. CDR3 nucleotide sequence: TGTGCCAGCTCACCGGCGGGAGGCCTCCTCTACGAGCAGTACTTC. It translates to CASSPAGGLLYEQYF. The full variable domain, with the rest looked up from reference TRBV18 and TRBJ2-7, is NAGVMQNPRHLVRRRGQEARLRCSPMKGHSHVYWYRQLPEEGLKFMVYLQKENIIDESGMPKERFSAEFPKEGPSILRIQQVVRGDSAAYFCASSPAGGLLYEQYFGPGTRLTVT.

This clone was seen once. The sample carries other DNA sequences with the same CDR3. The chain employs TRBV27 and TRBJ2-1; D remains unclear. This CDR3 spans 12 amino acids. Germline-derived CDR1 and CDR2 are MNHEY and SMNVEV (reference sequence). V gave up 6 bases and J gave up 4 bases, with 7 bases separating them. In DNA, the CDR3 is TGTGCCAGCAGCCCCAATTACAATGAGCAGTTCTTC. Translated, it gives CASSPNYNEQFF.

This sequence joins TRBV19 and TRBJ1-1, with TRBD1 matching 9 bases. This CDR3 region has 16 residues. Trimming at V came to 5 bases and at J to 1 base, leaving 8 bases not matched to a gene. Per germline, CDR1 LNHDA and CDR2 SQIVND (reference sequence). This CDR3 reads CASSSPGTGPNTEAFF. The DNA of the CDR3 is TGTGCCAGTAGTTCACCCGGGACAGGGCCGAACACTGAAGCTTTCTTT.

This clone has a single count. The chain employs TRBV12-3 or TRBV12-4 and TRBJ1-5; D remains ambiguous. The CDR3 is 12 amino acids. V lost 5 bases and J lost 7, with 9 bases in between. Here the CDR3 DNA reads TGTGCCAGCAGTCTCACTTACCAGCCCCAGCATTTT. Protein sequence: CASSLTYQPQHF.

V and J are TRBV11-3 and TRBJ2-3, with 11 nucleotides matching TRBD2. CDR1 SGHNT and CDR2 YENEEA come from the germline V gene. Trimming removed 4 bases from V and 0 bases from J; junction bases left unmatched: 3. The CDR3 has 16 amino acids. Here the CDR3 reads CASSSGLAESTDTQYF. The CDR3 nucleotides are TGTGCCAGCAGCTCGGGACTAGCGGAAAGCACAGATACGCAGTATTTT. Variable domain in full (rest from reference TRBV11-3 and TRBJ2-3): EAGVVQSPRYKIIEKKQPVAFWCNPISGHNTLYWYLQNLGQGPELLIRYENEEAVDDSQLPKDRFSAERLKGVDSTLKIQPAELGDSAVYLCASSSGLAESTDTQYFGPGTRLTVL.

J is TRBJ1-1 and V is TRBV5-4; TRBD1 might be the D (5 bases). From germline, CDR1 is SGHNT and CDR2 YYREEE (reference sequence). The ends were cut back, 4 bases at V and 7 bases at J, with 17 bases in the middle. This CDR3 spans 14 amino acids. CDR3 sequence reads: CASSPDRANYEAFF. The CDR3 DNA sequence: TGTGCCAGCAGCCCAGACAGAGCGAATTATGAAGCTTTCTTT.

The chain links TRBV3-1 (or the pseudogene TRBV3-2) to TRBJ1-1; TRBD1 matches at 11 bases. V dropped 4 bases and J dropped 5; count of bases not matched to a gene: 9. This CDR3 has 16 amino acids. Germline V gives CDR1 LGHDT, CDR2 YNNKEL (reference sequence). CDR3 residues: CASSLVGQGARTEAFF. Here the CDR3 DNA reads TGTGCCAGCAGCCTAGTAGGACAGGGGGCGAGAACTGAAGCTTTCTTT.

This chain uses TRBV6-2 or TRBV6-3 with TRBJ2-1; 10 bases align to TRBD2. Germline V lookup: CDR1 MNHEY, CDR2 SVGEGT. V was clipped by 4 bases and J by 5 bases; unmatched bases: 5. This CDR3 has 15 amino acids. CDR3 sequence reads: CASSFWTSGDNEQFF. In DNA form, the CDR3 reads TGTGCCAGCAGTTTTTGGACTAGCGGCGACAATGAGCAGTTCTTC.

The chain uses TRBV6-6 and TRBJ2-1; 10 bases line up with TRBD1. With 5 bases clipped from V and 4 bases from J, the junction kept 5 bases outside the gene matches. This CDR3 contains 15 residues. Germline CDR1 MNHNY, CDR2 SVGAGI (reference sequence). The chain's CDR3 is CASSQRTGGYNEQFF. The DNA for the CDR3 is TGTGCCAGCAGTCAGAGGACAGGGGGGTACAATGAGCAGTTCTTC.

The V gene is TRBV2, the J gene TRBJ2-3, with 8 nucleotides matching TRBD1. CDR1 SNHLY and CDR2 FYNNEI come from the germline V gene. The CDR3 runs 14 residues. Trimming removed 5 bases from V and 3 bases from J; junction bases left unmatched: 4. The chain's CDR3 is CASSLDRETDTQYF. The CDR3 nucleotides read TGTGCCAGCAGTCTGGACAGGGAGACAGATACGCAGTATTTT.

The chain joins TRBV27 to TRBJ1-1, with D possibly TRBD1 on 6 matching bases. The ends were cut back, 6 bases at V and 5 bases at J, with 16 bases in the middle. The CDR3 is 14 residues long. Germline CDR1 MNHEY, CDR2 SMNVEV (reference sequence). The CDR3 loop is CASRGGGGGTEAFF. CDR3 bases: TGTGCCAGCAGGGGTGGGGGGGGCGGAACTGAAGCTTTCTTT.

Here the CDR3 reads CASSLMEGTYGYTF. The DNA of the CDR3 is TGCGCCAGCAGCCTAATGGAGGGGACCTATGGCTACACCTTC. The chain links TRBV4-3 to TRBJ1-2; TRBD1 is a possible D gene (5 bases). The CDR3 extends over 14 amino acids. From germline, CDR1 is LGHNA and CDR2 YSLEER. V was pared by 4 bases and J by 4 bases, with 13 bases between.

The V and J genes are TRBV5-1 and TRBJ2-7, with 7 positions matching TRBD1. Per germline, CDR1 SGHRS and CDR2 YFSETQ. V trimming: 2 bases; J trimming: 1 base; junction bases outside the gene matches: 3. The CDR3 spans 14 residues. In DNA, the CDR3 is TGCGCCAGCAGCTTTATGACAGGGTCCTACGAGCAGTACTTC. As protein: CASSFMTGSYEQYF. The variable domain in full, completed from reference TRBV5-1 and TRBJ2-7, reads KAGVTQTPRYLIKTRGQQVTLSCSPISGHRSVSWYQQTPGQGLQFLFEYFSETQRNKGNFPGRFSGRQFSNSRSEMNVSTLELGDSALYLCASSFMTGSYEQYFGPGTRLTVT.

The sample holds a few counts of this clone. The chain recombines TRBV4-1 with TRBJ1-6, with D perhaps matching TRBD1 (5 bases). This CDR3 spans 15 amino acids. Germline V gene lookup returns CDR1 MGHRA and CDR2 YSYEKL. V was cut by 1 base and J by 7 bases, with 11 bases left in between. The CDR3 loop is CASSQGWGRNSPLHF. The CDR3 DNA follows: TGCGCCAGCAGCCAAGGGTGGGGGAGGAATTCACCCCTCCACTTT.

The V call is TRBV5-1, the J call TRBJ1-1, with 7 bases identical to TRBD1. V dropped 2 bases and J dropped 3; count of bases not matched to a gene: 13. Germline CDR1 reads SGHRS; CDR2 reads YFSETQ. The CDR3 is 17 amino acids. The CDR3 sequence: CASSFFPPQGVDTEAFF. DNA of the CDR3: TGCGCCAGCAGCTTCTTTCCCCCGCAGGGGGTTGACACTGAAGCTTTCTTT.